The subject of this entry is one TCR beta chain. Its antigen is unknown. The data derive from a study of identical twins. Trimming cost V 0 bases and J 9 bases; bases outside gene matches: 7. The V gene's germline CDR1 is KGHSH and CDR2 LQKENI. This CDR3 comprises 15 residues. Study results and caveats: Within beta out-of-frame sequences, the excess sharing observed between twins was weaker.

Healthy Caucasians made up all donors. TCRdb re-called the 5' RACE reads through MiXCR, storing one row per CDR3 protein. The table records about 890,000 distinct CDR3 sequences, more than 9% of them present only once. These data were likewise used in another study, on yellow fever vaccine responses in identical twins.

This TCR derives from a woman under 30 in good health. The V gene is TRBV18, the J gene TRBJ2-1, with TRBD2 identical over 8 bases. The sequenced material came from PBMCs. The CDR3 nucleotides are TGTGCCAGCTCACCACCGGTGCGGGGGGCGTTTGAGCAGTTCTTC. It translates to CASSPPVRGAFEQFF.